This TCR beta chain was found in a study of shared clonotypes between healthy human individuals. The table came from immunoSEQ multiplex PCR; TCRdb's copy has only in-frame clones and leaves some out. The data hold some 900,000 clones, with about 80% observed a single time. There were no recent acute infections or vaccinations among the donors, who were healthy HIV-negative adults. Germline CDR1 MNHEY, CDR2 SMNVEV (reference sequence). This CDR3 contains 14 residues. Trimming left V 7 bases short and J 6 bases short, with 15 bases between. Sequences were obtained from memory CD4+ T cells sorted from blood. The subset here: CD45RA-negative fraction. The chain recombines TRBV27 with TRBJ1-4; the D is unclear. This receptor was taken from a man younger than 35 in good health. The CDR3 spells CASTQQPGDEKLFF. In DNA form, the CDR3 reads TGTGCCAGCACCCAACAGCCCGGGGATGAAAAACTGTTTTTT.